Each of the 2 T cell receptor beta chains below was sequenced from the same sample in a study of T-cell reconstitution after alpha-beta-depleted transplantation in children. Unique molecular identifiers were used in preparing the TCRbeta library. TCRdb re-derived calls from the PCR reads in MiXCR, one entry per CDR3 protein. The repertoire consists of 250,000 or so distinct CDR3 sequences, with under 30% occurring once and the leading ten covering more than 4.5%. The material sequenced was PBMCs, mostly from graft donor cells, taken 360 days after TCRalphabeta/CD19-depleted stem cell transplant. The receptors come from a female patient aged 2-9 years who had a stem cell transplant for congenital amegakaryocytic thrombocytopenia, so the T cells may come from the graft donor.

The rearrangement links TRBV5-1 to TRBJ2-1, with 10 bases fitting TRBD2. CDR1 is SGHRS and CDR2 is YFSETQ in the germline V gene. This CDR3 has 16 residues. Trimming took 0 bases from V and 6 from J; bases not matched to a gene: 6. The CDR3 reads CASSLVSLAGVNEQFF. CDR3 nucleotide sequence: TGCGCCAGCAGCTTGGTTTCGCTAGCGGGGGTCAATGAGCAGTTCTTC.

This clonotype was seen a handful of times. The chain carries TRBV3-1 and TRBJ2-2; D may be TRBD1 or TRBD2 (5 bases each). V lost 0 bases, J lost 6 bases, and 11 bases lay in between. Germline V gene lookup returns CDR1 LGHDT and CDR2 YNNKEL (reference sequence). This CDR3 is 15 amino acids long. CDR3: CASSQDLGVPGELFF. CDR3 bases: TGTGCCAGCAGCCAAGATTTGGGGGTTCCCGGGGAGCTGTTTTTT.